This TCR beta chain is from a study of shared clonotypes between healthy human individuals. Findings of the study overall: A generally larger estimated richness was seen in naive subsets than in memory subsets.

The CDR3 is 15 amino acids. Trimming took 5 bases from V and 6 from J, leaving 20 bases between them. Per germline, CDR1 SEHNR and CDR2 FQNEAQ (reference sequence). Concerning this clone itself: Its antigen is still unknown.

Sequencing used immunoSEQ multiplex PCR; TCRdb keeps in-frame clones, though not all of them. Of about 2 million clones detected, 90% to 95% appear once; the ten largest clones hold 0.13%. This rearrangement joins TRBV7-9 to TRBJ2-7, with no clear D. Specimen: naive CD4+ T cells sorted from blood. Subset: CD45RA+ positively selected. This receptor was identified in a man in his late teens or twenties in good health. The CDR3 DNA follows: TGTGCCAGCAGCGCGAGGACCTATCCAGCAGGCGAGCAGTACTTC. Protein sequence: CASSARTYPAGEQYF.